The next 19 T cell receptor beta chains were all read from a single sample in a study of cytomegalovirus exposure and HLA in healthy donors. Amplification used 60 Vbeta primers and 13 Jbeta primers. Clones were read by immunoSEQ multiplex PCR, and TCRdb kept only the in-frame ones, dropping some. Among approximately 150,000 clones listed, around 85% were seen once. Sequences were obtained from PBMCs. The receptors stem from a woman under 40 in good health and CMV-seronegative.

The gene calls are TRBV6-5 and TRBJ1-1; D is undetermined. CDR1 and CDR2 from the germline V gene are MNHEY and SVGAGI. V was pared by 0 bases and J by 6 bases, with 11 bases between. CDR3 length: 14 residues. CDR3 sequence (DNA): TGTGCCAGCAGTTACTCGGCGGTTGAGTCTGAAGCTTTCTTT. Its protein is CASSYSAVESEAFF.

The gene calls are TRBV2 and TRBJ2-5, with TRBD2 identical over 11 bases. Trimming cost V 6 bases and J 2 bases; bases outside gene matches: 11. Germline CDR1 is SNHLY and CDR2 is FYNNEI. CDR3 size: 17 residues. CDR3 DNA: TGTGCCAGCAGAGCGAGAAGGGGGACTAGCGGACAAGAGACCCAGTACTTC. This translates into CASRARRGTSGQETQYF.

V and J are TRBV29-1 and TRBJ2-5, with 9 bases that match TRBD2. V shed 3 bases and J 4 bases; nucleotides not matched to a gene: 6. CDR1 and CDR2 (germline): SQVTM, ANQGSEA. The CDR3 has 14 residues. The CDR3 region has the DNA TGCAGCGTTGATTCTGGCGGGGGGGGAGAGACCCAGTACTTC. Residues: CSVDSGGGGETQYF.

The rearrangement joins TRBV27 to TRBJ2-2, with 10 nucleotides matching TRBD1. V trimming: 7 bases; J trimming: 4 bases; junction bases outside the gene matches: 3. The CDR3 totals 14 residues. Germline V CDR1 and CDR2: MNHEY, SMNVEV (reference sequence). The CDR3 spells CASTGQGSTGELFF. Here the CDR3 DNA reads TGTGCCAGCACGGGACAGGGGAGCACCGGGGAGCTGTTTTTT.

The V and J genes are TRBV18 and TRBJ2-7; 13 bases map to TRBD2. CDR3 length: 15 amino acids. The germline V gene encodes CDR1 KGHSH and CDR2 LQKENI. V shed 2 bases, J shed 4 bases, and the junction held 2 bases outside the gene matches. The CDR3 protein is CASSPGTSGMYEQYF. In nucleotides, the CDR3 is TGTGCCAGCTCACCAGGGACTAGCGGGATGTACGAGCAGTACTTC.

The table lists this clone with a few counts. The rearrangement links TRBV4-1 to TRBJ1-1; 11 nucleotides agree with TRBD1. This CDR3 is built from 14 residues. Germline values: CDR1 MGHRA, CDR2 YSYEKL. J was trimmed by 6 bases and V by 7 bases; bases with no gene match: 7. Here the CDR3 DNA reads TGCGCCAGCACCTATGGACAGGGGGCATCTGAAGCTTTCTTT. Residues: CASTYGQGASEAFF.

The CDR3 coding sequence is TGTGCCAGTACCCCGACTAGCGACAATAGGGGGGAGTTCTTC. The encoded protein is CASTPTSDNRGEFF. The chain employs TRBV19 and TRBJ2-1; 8 bases align to TRBD2. The germline CDR1 and CDR2 sequences are LNHDA and SQIVND (reference sequence). Losses at the gene ends were 7 bases for V and 14 bases for J; bases not matched to a gene: 16. This CDR3 comprises 14 residues.

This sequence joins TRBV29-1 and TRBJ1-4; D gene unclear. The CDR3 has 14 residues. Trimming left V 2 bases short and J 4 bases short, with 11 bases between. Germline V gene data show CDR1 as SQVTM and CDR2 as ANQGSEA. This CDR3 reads CSVESGSRNEKLFF. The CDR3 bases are TGCAGCGTTGAATCGGGGTCTCGTAATGAAAAACTGTTTTTT.

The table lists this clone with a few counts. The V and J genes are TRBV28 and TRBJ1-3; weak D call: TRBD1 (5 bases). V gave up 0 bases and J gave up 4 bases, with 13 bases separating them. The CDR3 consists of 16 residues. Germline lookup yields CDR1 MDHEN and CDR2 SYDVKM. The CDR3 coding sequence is TGTGCCAGCAGTTTATGGGTAGGGGATGGCGGAAACACCATATATTTT. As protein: CASSLWVGDGGNTIYF.

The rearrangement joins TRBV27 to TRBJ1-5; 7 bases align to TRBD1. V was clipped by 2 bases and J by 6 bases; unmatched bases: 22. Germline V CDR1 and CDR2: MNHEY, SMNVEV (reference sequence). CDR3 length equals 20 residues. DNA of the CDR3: TGTGCCAGCAGTTTAATTGGGACCCGCGGACTGACAGGGCTGAGTCAGCCCCAGCATTTT. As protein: CASSLIGTRGLTGLSQPQHF.

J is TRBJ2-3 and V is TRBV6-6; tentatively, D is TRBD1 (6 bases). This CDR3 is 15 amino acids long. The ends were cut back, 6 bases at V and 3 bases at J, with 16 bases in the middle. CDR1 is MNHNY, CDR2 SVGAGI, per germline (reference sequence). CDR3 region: CASSPRTGTTDTQYF. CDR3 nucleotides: TGTGCCAGCAGCCCTCGAACCGGGACAACAGATACGCAGTATTTT.

For the CDR3, the DNA is TGTGCCAGCAGCCCGACAGGGTTCGGGGGTAATTCACCCCTCCACTTT. This encodes CASSPTGFGGNSPLHF. The rearrangement links TRBV7-7 to TRBJ1-6, with 7 nucleotides matching TRBD1. CDR1 is SSHAT and CDR2 is FNYEAQ in the germline V gene (reference sequence). The CDR3 totals 16 residues. V lost 5 bases to trimming and J lost 6 bases; unmatched junction nucleotides: 10.

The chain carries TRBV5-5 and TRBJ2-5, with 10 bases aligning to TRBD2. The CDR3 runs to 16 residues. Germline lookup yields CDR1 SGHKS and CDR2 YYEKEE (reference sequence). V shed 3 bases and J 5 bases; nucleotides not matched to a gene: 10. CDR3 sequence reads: CASSSPAGGAQETQYF. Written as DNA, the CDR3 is TGTGCCAGCAGCTCCCCAGCGGGGGGGGCTCAGGAGACCCAGTACTTC.

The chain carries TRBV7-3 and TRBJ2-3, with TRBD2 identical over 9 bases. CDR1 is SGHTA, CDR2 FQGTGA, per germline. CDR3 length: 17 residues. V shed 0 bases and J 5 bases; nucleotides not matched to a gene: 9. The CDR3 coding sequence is TGTGCCAGCAGCTTAACGGCGGGGCGGGAGGGGGGAGATACGCAGTATTTT. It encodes CASSLTAGREGGDTQYF.

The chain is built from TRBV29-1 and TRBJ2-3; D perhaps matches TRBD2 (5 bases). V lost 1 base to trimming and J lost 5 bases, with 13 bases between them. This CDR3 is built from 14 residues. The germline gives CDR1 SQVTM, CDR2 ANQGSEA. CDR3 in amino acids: CSVEVRLAVDTQYF. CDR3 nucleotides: TGCAGCGTTGAAGTACGGCTAGCCGTAGATACGCAGTATTTT.

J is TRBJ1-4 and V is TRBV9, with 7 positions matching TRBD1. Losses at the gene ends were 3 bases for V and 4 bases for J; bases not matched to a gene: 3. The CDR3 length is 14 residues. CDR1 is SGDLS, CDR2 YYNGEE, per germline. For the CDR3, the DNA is TGTGCCAGCAGCGATGACAGGGATAATGAAAAACTGTTTTTT. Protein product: CASSDDRDNEKLFF.

Here the CDR3 reads CASNSRGRADTQYF. The CDR3 nucleotides read TGTGCCAGTAATTCCAGGGGGCGAGCAGATACGCAGTATTTT. The chain joins TRBV19 to TRBJ2-3; 8 bases line up with TRBD1. V lost 7 bases, J lost 4 bases, and 7 bases stayed unmatched. Germline loops: CDR1 LNHDA, CDR2 SQIVND (reference sequence). This CDR3 is 14 amino acids long.

CDR3 in DNA: TGTGCCAGCAGCTCAGCCGGGACAGGCTATGGCTACACCTTC. Its protein is CASSSAGTGYGYTF. The chain recombines TRBV25-1 with TRBJ1-2; 8 nucleotides match TRBD1. The CDR3 has 14 residues. Per the germline V gene, CDR1 is MGHDK and CDR2 is SYGVNS. Trimming at V came to 6 bases and at J to 4 bases, leaving 7 bases not matched to a gene.

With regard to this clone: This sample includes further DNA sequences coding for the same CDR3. This CDR3 reads CASSLAGGDTQYF. The CDR3 DNA reads as TGCGCCAGCAGCTTGGCCGGGGGAGATACGCAGTATTTT. The rearrangement joins TRBV5-1 to TRBJ2-3, with TRBD2 as a possible D gene (6 bases). Germline CDR1 is SGHRS and CDR2 is YFSETQ. Trimming took off 0 bases at V and 5 bases at J, with 7 bases between the two ends. CDR3 length: 13 amino acids.